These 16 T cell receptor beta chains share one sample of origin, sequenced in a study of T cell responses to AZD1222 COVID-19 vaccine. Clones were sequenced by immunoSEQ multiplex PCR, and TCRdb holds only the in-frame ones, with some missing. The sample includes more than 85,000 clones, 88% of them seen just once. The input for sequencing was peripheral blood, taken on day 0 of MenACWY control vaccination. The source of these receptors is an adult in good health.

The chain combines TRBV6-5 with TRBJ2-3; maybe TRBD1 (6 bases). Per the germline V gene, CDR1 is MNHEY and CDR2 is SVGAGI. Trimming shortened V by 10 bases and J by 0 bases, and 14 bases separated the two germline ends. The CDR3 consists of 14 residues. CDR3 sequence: CATTRGTSTDTQYF. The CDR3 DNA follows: TGTGCCACCACCAGGGGTACTAGCACAGATACGCAGTATTTT.

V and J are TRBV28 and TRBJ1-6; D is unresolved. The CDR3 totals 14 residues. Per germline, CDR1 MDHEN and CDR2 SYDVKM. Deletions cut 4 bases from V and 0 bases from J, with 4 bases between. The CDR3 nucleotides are TGTGCCAGCAGTTCTAGCTCCTATAATTCACCCCTCCACTTT. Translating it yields CASSSSSYNSPLHF.

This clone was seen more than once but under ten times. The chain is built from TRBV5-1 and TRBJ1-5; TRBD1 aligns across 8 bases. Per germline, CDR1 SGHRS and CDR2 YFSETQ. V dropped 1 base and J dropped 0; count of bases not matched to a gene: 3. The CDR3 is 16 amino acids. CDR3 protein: CASSLQGAHSNQPQHF. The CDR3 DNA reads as TGCGCCAGCAGCTTGCAGGGGGCCCATAGCAATCAGCCCCAGCATTTT.

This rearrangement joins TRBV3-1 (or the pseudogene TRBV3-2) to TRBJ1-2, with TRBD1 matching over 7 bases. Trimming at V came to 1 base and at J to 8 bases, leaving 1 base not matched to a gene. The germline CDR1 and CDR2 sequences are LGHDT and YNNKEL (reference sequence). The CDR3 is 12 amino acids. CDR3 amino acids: CASSQGQGGYTF. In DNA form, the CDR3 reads TGTGCCAGCAGCCAAGGACAGGGCGGCTACACCTTC.

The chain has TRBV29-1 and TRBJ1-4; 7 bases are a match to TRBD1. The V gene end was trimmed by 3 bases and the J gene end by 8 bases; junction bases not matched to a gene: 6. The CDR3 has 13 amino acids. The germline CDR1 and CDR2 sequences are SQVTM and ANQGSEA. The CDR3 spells CSVEAGGGEKLFF. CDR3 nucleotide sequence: TGCAGCGTTGAGGCAGGGGGGGGAGAAAAACTGTTTTTT.

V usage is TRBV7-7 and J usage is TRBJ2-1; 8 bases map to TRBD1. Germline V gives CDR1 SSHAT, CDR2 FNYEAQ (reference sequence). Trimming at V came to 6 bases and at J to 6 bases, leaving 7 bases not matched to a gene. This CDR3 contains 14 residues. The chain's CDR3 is CASSLGTGFNEQFF. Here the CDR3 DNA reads TGTGCCAGCAGTCTCGGGACAGGTTTCAATGAGCAGTTCTTC.

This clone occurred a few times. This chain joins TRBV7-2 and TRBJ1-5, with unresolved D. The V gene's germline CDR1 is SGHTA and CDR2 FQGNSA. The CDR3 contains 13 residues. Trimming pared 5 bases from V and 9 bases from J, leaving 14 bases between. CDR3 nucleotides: TGTGCCAGCAGCCCGTTGGACGGTGTGCCCCAGCATTTT. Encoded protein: CASSPLDGVPQHF.

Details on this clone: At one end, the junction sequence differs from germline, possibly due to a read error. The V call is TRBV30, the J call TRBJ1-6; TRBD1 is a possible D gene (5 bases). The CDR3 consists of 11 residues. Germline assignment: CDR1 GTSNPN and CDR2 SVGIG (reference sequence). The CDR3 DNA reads TGTGCCTGGAGTGTGGGACCTATGAGGAACTTT. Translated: CAWSVGPMRNF.

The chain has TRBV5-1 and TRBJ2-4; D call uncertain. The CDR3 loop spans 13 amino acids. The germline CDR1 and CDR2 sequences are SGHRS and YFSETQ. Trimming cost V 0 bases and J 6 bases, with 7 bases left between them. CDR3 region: CASSLGQRNIQYF. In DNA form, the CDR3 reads TGCGCCAGCAGCTTGGGCCAGAGAAACATTCAGTACTTC.

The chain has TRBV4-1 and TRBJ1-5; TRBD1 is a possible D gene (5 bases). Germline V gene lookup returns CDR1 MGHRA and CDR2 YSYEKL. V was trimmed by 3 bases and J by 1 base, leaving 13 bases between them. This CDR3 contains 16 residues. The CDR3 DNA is TGCGCCAGCAGCCATGGGCAGGGCTCCAGCAATCAGCCCCAGCATTTT. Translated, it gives CASSHGQGSSNQPQHF.

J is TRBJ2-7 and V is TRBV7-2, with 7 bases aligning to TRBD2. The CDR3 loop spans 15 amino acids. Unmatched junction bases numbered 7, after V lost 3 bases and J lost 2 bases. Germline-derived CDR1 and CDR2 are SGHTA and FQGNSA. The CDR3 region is CASSLQAGPTYEQYF. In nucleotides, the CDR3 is TGTGCCAGCAGCTTGCAAGCGGGGCCCACCTACGAGCAGTACTTC.

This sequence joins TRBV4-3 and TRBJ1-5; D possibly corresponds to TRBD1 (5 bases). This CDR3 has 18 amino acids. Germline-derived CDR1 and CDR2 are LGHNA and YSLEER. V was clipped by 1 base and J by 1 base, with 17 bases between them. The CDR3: CASSQGRVGPGSNQPQHF. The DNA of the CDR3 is TGCGCCAGCAGCCAAGGGCGGGTGGGGCCCGGAAGCAATCAGCCCCAGCATTTT.

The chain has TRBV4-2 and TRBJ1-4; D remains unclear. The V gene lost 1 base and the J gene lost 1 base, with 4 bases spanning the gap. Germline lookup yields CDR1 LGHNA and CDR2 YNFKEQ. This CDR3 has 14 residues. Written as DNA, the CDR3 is TGTGCCAGCAGCCAAGCACAAACTAATGAAAAACTGTTTTTT. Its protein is CASSQAQTNEKLFF.

The DNA of the CDR3 is TGTGCCAGCAGCTTAGCGGGCGGGAGGGTAGTAGATGAGCAGTTCTTC. It specifies CASSLAGGRVVDEQFF. This chain links TRBV7-9 with TRBJ2-1, with 9 nucleotides matching TRBD2. CDR3 length: 16 residues. V shed 0 bases, J shed 8 bases, and the junction held 8 bases outside the gene matches. Germline V gene sequence: CDR1 SEHNR, CDR2 FQNEAQ (reference sequence).

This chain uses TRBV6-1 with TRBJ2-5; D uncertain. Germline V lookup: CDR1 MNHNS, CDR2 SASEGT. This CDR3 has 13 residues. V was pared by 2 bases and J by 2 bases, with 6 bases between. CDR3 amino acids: CASSEIRQETQYF. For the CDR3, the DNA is TGTGCCAGCAGTGAAATAAGGCAAGAGACCCAGTACTTC.

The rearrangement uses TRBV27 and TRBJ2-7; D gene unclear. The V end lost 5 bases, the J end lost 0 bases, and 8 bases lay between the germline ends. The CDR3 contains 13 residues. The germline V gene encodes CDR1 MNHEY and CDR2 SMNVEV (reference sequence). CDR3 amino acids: CASSRAGSYEQYF. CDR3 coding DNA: TGTGCCAGCAGTCGCGCCGGCTCCTACGAGCAGTACTTC.